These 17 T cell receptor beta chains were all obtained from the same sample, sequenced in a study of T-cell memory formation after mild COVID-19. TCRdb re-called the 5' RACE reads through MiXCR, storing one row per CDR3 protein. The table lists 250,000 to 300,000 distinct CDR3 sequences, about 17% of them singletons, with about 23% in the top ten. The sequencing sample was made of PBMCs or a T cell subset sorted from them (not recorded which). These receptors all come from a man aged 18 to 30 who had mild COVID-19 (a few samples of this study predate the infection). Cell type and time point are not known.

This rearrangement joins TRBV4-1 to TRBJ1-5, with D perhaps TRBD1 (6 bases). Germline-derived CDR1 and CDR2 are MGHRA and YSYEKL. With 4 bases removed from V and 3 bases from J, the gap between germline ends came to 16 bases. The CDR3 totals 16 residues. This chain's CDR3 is CASSPSGGRTNQPQHF. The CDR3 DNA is TGCGCCAGCAGCCCAAGTGGGGGCCGTACCAATCAGCCCCAGCATTTT.

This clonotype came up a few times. As DNA, the CDR3 is TGCGCCAGCAGCTTCCGGGACCCGACCCACACTGAAGCTTTCTTT. It yields the protein CASSFRDPTHTEAFF. V gene TRBV5-1 combines with J gene TRBJ1-1, with D tentatively TRBD1 (5 bases). Germline V gives CDR1 SGHRS, CDR2 YFSETQ. Trimming cost V 2 bases and J 3 bases, with 14 bases left between them. The CDR3 covers 15 residues.

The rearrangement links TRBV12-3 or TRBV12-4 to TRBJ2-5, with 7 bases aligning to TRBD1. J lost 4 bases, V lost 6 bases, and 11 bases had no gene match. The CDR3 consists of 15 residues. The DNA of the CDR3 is TGTGCCAGCAGCCCGGACAGGCCCTGGGGAGAGACCCAGTACTTC. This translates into CASSPDRPWGETQYF.

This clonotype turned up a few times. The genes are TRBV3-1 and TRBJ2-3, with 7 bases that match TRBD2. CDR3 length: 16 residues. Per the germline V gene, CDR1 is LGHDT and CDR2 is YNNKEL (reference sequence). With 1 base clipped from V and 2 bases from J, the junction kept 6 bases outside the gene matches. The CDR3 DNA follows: TGTGCCAGCAGCCAAGTGGGGCGGGGGTACACAGATACGCAGTATTTT. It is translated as CASSQVGRGYTDTQYF.

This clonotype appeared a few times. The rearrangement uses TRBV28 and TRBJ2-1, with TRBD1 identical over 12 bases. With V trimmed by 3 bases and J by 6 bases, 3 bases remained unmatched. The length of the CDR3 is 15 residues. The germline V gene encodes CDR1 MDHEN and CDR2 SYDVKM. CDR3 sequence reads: CASSFSGQGANEQFF. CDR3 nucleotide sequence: TGTGCCAGCAGTTTTTCGGGACAGGGGGCCAATGAGCAGTTCTTC.

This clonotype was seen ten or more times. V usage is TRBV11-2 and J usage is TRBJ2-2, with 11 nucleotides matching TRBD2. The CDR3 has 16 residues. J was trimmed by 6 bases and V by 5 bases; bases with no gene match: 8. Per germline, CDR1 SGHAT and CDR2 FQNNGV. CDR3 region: CASSPRLAGWSGELFF. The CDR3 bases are TGTGCCAGCAGCCCTAGACTAGCGGGGTGGTCCGGGGAGCTGTTTTTT.

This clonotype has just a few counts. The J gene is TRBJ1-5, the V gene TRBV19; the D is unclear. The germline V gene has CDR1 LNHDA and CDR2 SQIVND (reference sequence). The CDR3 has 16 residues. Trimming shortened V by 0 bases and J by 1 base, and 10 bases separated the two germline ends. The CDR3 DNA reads TGTGCCAGTAGTATAGATCGTGGGCGCAGCAATCAGCCCCAGCATTTT. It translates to CASSIDRGRSNQPQHF.

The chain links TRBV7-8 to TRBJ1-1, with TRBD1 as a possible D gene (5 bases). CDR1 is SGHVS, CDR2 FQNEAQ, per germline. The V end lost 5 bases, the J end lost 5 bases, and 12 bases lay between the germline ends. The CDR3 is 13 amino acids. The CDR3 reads CASSTGPFTEAFF. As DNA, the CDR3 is TGTGCCAGCAGCACAGGACCGTTTACTGAAGCTTTCTTT.

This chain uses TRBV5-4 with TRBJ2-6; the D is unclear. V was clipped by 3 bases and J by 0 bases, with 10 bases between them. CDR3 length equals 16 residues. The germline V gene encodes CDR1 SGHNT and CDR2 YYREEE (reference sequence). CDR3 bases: TGTGCCAGCAGCTCCCTTTTTCTCTCTGGGGCCAACGTCCTGACTTTC. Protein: CASSSLFLSGANVLTF. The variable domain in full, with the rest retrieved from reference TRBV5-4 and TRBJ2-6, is ETGVTQSPTHLIKTRGQQVTLRCSSQSGHNTVSWYQQALGQGPQFIFQYYREEENGRGNFPPRFSGLQFPNYSSELNVNALELDDSALYLCASSSLFLSGANVLTFGAGSRLTVL.

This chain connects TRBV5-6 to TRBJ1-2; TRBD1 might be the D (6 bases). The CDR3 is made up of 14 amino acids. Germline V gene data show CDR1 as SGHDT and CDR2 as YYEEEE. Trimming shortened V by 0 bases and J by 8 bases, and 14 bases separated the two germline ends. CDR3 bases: TGTGCCAGCAGCTTGGCCGGGGGACAACCCGGCTACACCTTC. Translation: CASSLAGGQPGYTF.

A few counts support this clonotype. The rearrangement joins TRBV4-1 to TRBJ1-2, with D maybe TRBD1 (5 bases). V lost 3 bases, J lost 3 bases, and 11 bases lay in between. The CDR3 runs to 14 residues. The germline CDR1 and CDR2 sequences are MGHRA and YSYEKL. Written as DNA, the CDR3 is TGCGCCAGCAGCCATCTAGGGGACGACTATGGCTACACCTTC. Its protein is CASSHLGDDYGYTF.

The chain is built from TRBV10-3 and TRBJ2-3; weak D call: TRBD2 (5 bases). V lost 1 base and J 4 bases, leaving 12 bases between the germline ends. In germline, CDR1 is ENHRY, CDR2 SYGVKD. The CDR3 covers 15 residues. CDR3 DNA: TGTGCCATCAGTGAGTTTAGCGAGACGGCAGATACGCAGTATTTT. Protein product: CAISEFSETADTQYF.

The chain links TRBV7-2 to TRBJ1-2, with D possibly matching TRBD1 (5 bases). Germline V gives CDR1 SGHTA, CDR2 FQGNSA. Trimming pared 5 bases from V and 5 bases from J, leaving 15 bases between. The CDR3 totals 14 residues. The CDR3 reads CASSAYGTDYGYTF. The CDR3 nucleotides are TGTGCCAGCAGCGCGTACGGGACGGATTATGGCTACACCTTC.

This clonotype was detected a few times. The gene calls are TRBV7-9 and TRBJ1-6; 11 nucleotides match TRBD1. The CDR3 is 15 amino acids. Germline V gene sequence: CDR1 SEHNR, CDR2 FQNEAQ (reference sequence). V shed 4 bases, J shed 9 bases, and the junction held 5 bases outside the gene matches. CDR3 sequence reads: CASSSGQGASSPLHF. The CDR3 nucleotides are TGTGCCAGCAGCTCCGGACAGGGGGCGAGTTCACCCCTCCACTTT. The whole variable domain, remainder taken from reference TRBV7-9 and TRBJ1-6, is DTGVSQNPRHKITKRGQNVTFRCDPISEHNRLYWYRQTLGQGPEFLTYFQNEAQLEKSRLLSDRFSAERPKGSFSTLEIQRTEQGDSAMYLCASSSGQGASSPLHFGNGTRLTVT.

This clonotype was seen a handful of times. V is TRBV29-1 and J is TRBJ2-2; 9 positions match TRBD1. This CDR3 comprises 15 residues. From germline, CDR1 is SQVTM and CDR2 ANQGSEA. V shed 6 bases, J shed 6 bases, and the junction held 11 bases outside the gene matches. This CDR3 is CSVDRTGDVAGELFF. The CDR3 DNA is TGCAGCGTGGATAGGACAGGGGACGTGGCCGGGGAGCTGTTTTTT.

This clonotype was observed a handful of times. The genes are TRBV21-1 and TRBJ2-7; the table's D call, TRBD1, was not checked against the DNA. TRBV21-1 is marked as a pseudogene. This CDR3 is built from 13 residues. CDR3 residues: CASSAVQVYEQYF. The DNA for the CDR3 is TGTGCCAGCAGCGCCGTACAGGTCTACGAGCAGTACTTC.

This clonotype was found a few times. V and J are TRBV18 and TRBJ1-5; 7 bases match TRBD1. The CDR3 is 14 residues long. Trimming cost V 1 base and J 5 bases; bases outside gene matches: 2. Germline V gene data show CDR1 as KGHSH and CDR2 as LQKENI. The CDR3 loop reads CASSPQGADQPQHF. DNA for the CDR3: TGTGCCAGCTCACCACAGGGGGCGGATCAGCCCCAGCATTTT.